The rows below give T cell receptor beta chains drawn from one sample of a study of somatic mutations in cytotoxic T cells in rheumatoid arthritis. Assay used: immunoSEQ multiplex PCR; TCRdb lists only in-frame clones, some missing. The sample comprises about 15,000 clones, approximately 80% of which are singletons, and roughly a sixth rests with the top ten. Sequenced input: CD8+ T cells sorted from blood. Every receptor here comes from an adult with rheumatoid arthritis. Each CDR3 is given with its conserved first and last residue. The D gene is left open where the match is weak. Clone size, where shown, is once, few, many, or a class for clones that have expanded.

CDR3nt	CDR3aa	d_gene	j_gene	abundance	v_gene	len
TGTGCCAGCAGTTATCTGAGAGGGGGGGCCCAGTACTTC	CASSYLRGGAQYF	-	TRBJ2-5	-	TRBV6-5	13
TGTGCCAGCAGTTTATGGGGGGACAGCGTTAACTATGGCTACACCTTC	CASSLWGDSVNYGYTF	TRBD1	TRBJ1-2	once	TRBV28	16
TGCGCCAGCAGCGGCACCCAGGGGACCGGGGAGCTGTTTTTT	CASSGTQGTGELFF	-	TRBJ2-2	-	TRBV5-1	14
TGTGCCAGCAGCTTAGAGCGGGGTAGCACTGAAGCTTTCTTT	CASSLERGSTEAFF	-	TRBJ1-1	-	TRBV7-8	14
TGTGCCAGTAATCCCCCGGAGGGCCGCAATCAGCCCCAGCATTTT	CASNPPEGRNQPQHF	-	TRBJ1-5	-	TRBV19	15
TGTGCCAGCAGCTTGGGGGGATTAAACACTGAAGCTTTCTTT	CASSLGGLNTEAFF	-	TRBJ1-1	-	TRBV7-9	14
TGTGCCAGCAGTTTGGTCGGTGGGTCTAGCAATCAGCCCCAGCATTTT	CASSLVGGSSNQPQHF	-	TRBJ1-5	-	TRBV27	16
TGTGCCAGCAGCCAAGTATCTAGCGGGGGGTCGGAGTACTTC	CASSQVSSGGSEYF	TRBD2	TRBJ2-7	-	TRBV14	14
TGTGCCAGCAGCTTGGCGGGGACGGTGAACACTGAAGCTTTCTTT	CASSLAGTVNTEAFF	-	TRBJ1-1	few	TRBV5-4	15
TGCGCCAGCAGCCCAAATGGGGTGCACAATCAGCCCCAGCATTTT	CASSPNGVHNQPQHF	-	TRBJ1-5	few	TRBV4-1	15
TGTGCCAGCAGCCCCACCGCAGGGGGGCCGGCAGAGACCCAGTACTTC	CASSPTAGGPAETQYF	-	TRBJ2-5	-	TRBV7-9	16
TGTGCCAGCAGTTTAATGGGGGGCTTGGAGACCCAGTACTTC	CASSLMGGLETQYF	-	TRBJ2-5	few	TRBV27	14
TGTGCCAGCAGTTACTCGCGGGGGAGTACCTCCTACGAGCAGTACTTC	CASSYSRGSTSYEQYF	TRBD2	TRBJ2-7	-	TRBV6-5	16
TGTGCCAGCAGCTTCCCGGGGGGTGGGACTGAAGCTTTCTTT	CASSFPGGGTEAFF	-	TRBJ1-1	-	TRBV7-9	14
TGCGCCAGCACCTCGACAGCTAACTATGGCTACACCTTC	CASTSTANYGYTF	-	TRBJ1-2	-	TRBV10-2	13
TGCGCCAGCAGCCATCACCGGGACAGGGGGGCAAACACTGAAGCTTTCTTT	CASSHHRDRGANTEAFF	TRBD1	TRBJ1-1	-	TRBV4-1	17
TGCGCCAGCAGCGGAGGGACAGATCCCTACGAGCAGTACTTC	CASSGGTDPYEQYF	-	TRBJ2-7	-	TRBV4-1	14
TGTGCCAGCAGCGCGGGACAGCCATCAAGGTCCTATAATTCACCCCTCCACTTT	CASSAGQPSRSYNSPLHF	TRBD1	TRBJ1-6	-	TRBV7-6	18
TGCGCCAGCAGCCAAGTTCGGTCTGGAGGGCTTAATGAAAAACTGTTTTTT	CASSQVRSGGLNEKLFF	-	TRBJ1-4	-	TRBV4-1	17
TGTGCCAGCAGTGATTACAGGGACGATCAGCCCCAGCATTTT	CASSDYRDDQPQHF	-	TRBJ1-5	-	TRBV25-1	14
TGTGCCAGTCGGGACACCAACACCGGGGAGCTGTTTTTT	CASRDTNTGELFF	-	TRBJ2-2	-	TRBV6-1	13
TGTGCCATCAGTGACCTCCCGGGACAGGAAGCTTTCTTT	CAISDLPGQEAFF	TRBD1	TRBJ1-1	-	TRBV10-3	13
TGCGCCAGCAGCTCCGAAGGCAGGTGGAACACAGATACGCAGTATTTT	CASSSEGRWNTDTQYF	-	TRBJ2-3	once	TRBV5-1	16
TGTGCCAGCAGCCCTCCGGCCTCCTATGGCTACACCTTC	CASSPPASYGYTF	-	TRBJ1-2	-	TRBV5-6	13
TGTGCCAGCAGCTTAACCTCTCAGCCCCTGGCCGGGGAGCTGTTTTTT	CASSLTSQPLAGELFF	-	TRBJ2-2	-	TRBV7-2	16
TGTGCCAACGGACTAGCGGGGAGGTACAATGAGCAGTTCTTC	CANGLAGRYNEQFF	TRBD2	TRBJ2-1	-	TRBV2	14
TGTGCCAGCAGTTACTGGGAGGAGGGCGGGGAGCTGTTTTTT	CASSYWEEGGELFF	-	TRBJ2-2	-	TRBV6-5	14
TGCGCCAGCAGCGGGACAGGGGGGACTGAAGCTTTCTTT	CASSGTGGTEAFF	TRBD1	TRBJ1-1	-	TRBV10-1	13
TGTGCCACCAGCAGAGATGAAGGGGGACAGGGAAACATTCAGTACTTC	CATSRDEGGQGNIQYF	TRBD1	TRBJ2-4	-	TRBV15	16
TGTGCCAGCAGCTATGGCAGAAAGGGATCCTACGAGCAGTACTTC	CASSYGRKGSYEQYF	-	TRBJ2-7	-	TRBV11-3	15
TGTGCCAGCAGCTACGGACAGGGGGCGCAAGTTGAGGCGTTCTTC	CASSYGQGAQVEAFF	TRBD1	TRBJ2-1	-	TRBV7-8	15
TGTGCCAGCAGCCTCACAGGGGACTACGAGCAGTACTTC	CASSLTGDYEQYF	TRBD1	TRBJ2-7	-	TRBV5-3	13